These T cell receptor beta chains were read from a single sample in a study of blood T cell repertoires in COVID-19. The method was immunoSEQ multiplex PCR; TCRdb's version includes in-frame clones alone and lacks a portion of them. This sample yields about 320,000 clones, of which approximately 88% are seen a single time; over 4.5% belongs to the top ten. The sample consisted of PBMCs or T cells enriched from blood (not recorded which). Receptor source: a man between 25 and 39 years old who had recovered from COVID-19. CDR3s include the opening cysteine and the closing phenylalanine or tryptophan. Each record gives: V gene, D gene, CDR3 length, J gene, clone size, CDR3 protein, CDR3 DNA. A D gene is named only where the DNA matches it firmly. Not all rows give a size; the values are once, few, many and, for expanded clones, a class.

TRBV19	-	14	TRBJ1-5	-	CASRVNYSNQPQHF	TGTGCCAGTAGAGTTAACTATAGCAATCAGCCCCAGCATTTT
TRBV2	-	11	TRBJ1-1	-	CASSEDREAFF	TGTGCCAGCAGTGAAGACCGGGAAGCTTTCTTT
TRBV15	-	16	TRBJ1-2	-	CATSRVLGATNYGYTF	TGTGCCACCAGCAGAGTATTGGGGGCAACTAACTATGGCTACACCTTC
TRBV28	TRBD2	19	TRBJ2-2	-	CASSLLASGGPANTGELFF	TGTGCCAGCAGTTTACTGGCTAGCGGGGGCCCTGCGAACACCGGGGAGCTGTTTTTT
TRBV30	TRBD1	14	TRBJ1-5	-	CAWSVDRVCQPQHF	TGTGCCTGGAGCGTGGACAGGGTCTGTCAGCCCCAGCATTTT
TRBV6-5	TRBD1	14	TRBJ1-1	-	CASSFGTVDTEAFF	TGTGCCAGCAGCTTTGGGACAGTAGACACTGAAGCTTTCTTT
TRBV9	TRBD2	14	TRBJ2-1	-	CASTKLAGENEQFF	TGTGCCAGCACTAAGCTAGCGGGGGAGAATGAGCAGTTCTTC
TRBV5-8	-	16	TRBJ1-1	-	CASSPTGLRGNTEAFF	TGTGCCAGCAGCCCGACTGGCTTACGGGGGAACACTGAAGCTTTCTTT
TRBV2	-	13	TRBJ1-6	-	CASRGRVNSPLHF	TGTGCCAGCAGGGGGAGGGTTAATTCACCCCTCCACTTT
TRBV5-1	-	14	TRBJ1-1	-	CASSRTGQNTEAFF	TGCGCCAGCAGCCGAACGGGACAGAACACTGAAGCTTTCTTT
TRBV6-5	TRBD1	15	TRBJ2-5	-	CASSRQGWSQETQYF	TGTGCCAGCAGCCGACAGGGGTGGAGTCAAGAGACCCAGTACTTC
TRBV27	-	13	TRBJ2-3	-	CASSFGEADTQYF	TGTGCCAGCAGTTTTGGGGAGGCAGATACGCAGTATTTT
TRBV9	-	14	TRBJ1-4	-	CASSDSVGGEKLFF	TGTGCCAGCAGCGACAGTGTGGGGGGTGAAAAACTGTTTTTT
TRBV15	-	16	TRBJ1-4	-	CATSRDRGAGNEKLFF	TGTGCCACCAGCAGAGATCGGGGAGCGGGTAATGAAAAACTGTTTTTT
TRBV3-1/TRBV3-2	-	16	TRBJ2-1	-	CASSQVLGSSYNEQFF	TGTGCCAGCAGCCAAGTCCTCGGTAGCTCCTACAATGAGCAGTTCTTC
TRBV30	-	13	TRBJ2-5	-	CAWSATGPETQYF	TGTGCCTGGAGTGCGACAGGTCCAGAGACCCAGTACTTC
TRBV11-2	TRBD1	16	TRBJ1-6	-	CASSFSGTGVFSPLHF	TGTGCCAGCAGCTTTAGCGGGACAGGGGTTTTCTCACCCCTCCACTTT
TRBV19	-	15	TRBJ1-5	-	CASRLYPRANQPQHF	TGTGCCAGTAGGCTTTACCCCAGGGCGAATCAGCCCCAGCATTTT
TRBV19	-	15	TRBJ1-6	once	CASSTAREYNSPLHF	TGTGCCAGTAGTACTGCCCGGGAGTATAATTCACCCCTCCACTTT
TRBV27	-	12	TRBJ2-7	-	CASSLTGYEQYF	TGTGCCAGCAGTTTGACGGGGTACGAGCAGTACTTC